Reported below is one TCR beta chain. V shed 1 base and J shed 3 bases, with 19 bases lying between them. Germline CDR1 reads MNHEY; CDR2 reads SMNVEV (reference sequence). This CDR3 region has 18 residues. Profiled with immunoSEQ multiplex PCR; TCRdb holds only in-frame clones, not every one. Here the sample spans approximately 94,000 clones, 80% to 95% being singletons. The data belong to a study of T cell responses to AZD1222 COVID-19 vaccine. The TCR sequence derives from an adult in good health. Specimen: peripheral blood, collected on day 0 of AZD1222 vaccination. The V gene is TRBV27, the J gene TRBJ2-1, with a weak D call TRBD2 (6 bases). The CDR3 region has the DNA TGTGCCAGCAGTTTATATGGGACTTACCAACCGGGCTACAATGAGCAGTTCTTC. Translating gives CASSLYGTYQPGYNEQFF.